Given below is one T cell receptor beta chain in context. The antigen is not known. This specimen comes from a study of cytomegalovirus exposure and HLA in healthy donors. The PCR was carried out with 60 Vbeta primers and 13 Jbeta primers. Using immunoSEQ multiplex PCR, the repertoire was profiled, and TCRdb retains in-frame clones only, with some absent. Among 80,000 to 95,000 clones listed, over 55% were seen once. The ends were cut back, 5 bases at V and 3 bases at J, with 14 bases in the middle. Germline V gene lookup returns CDR1 MNHEY and CDR2 SMNVEV (reference sequence). CDR3 length: 14 amino acids. General study points: It was likely that a cluster of highly shared sequence variants was a sequencing artifact. The authors assumed roughly uniform sequencing depth across donors for presence/absence analyses. In an earlier analysis, productive rearrangement rates for most beta V segments clustered near 87% or 30%.

The sequenced sample consisted of PBMCs. The gene calls are TRBV27 and TRBJ2-7, with D perhaps TRBD1 (6 bases). The receptor was derived from a woman in her 30s in good health and CMV-seronegative. Here the CDR3 DNA reads TGTGCCAGCAGTATAACAGGGACGGGCTACGAGCAGTACTTC. It codes for CASSITGTGYEQYF.